The source of this T cell receptor beta chain is a study of patients and donors after allogeneic stem cell transplantation. This CDR3 spans 17 amino acids. The germline CDR1 and CDR2 sequences are MNHEY and SVGAGI. V lost 2 bases and J 10 bases, leaving 21 bases between the germline ends. TCRdb re-derived calls from the RT-PCR reads in MiXCR, one entry per CDR3 protein. Counted here are tens of thousands of distinct CDR3 sequences, 40% to 60% occurring once; the ten biggest clones make up roughly 64%. This chain uses TRBV6-5 with TRBJ1-6, with a possible D match to TRBD1 (6 bases). Sequencing input: blood, either unsorted or a sorted T cell fraction (not recorded which). The receptor was derived from a human donor who was either an allogeneic HSCT recipient or a stem cell or donor lymphocyte infusion donor (not recorded which). It is not recorded whose cells these are; they may come from a transplant donor. The CDR3 coding sequence is TGTGCCAGCAGTTACCAAACTATACAGGGAATAGTATCACCCCTCCACTTT. Translating it yields CASSYQTIQGIVSPLHF.